The 9 T cell receptor beta chains below come from one sample, sequenced in a study of vaccination effects on CD4 cells after COVID-19. This table comes from immunoSEQ multiplex PCR, and its TCRdb copy is limited to in-frame clones, with some not included. The data contain tens of thousands of clones, around three quarters of them singletons. What these receptors recognize is not known. Under the ViraFEST assay, PBMC were stimulated with viral peptide pools so that antigen-specific CD4+ T cells expanded. Sequencing was performed afterwards. Upon completion of around eleven days in culture, CD4+ T cells were isolated. Everyone in the study got two shots of either the BNT162b2 or mRNA-1273 vaccine. Material: CD4+ T cells from PBMCs cultured with HCoV-229E spike peptides, obtained after COVID-19 vaccination. The receptors come from a human donor who received a COVID-19 vaccine.

The V gene is TRBV7-9, the J gene TRBJ2-5; 8 nucleotides line up with TRBD1. CDR3 length equals 15 residues. Germline trimming cut 5 bases from V and 4 bases from J; bases unmatched to any gene: 9. The germline gives CDR1 SEHNR, CDR2 FQNEAQ (reference sequence). CDR3 sequence: CASSPGQADTETQYF. DNA for the CDR3: TGTGCCAGCAGCCCGGGACAGGCGGACACAGAGACCCAGTACTTC.

The chain joins TRBV4-2 to TRBJ2-3, with D perhaps TRBD2 (6 bases). V dropped 0 bases and J dropped 1 base, with 17 bases sitting between them. Germline V gene data show CDR1 as LGHNA and CDR2 as YNFKEQ. CDR3 length: 18 residues. CDR3 sequence (DNA): TGTGCCAGCAGCCAAGATGTGGTACGCGGGGTCCGCACAGATACGCAGTATTTT. Amino acid sequence: CASSQDVVRGVRTDTQYF.

This clone was observed a few times. The V call is TRBV4-1, the J call TRBJ1-2; D perhaps matches TRBD1 (6 bases). The CDR3 has 12 amino acids. CDR1 and CDR2 from the germline V gene are MGHRA and YSYEKL. With 0 bases removed from V and 8 bases from J, the gap between germline ends came to 7 bases. As DNA, the CDR3 is TGCGCCAGCAGCCAAGAGGGGGGCGGCTACACCTTC. This sequence encodes CASSQEGGGYTF.

V usage is TRBV7-9 and J usage is TRBJ1-4; tentatively, D is TRBD1 (5 bases). The V and J ends lost 1 base and 7 bases respectively, with 10 bases between them. The CDR3 loop spans 14 amino acids. Germline assignment: CDR1 SEHNR and CDR2 FQNEAQ (reference sequence). The CDR3 coding sequence is TGTGCCAGCAGCTTAGGGGGCTCGGTTGAAAAACTGTTTTTT. It yields the protein CASSLGGSVEKLFF. The full variable domain, its missing parts supplied by reference TRBV7-9 and TRBJ1-4, is DTGVSQNPRHKITKRGQNVTFRCDPISEHNRLYWYRQTLGQGPEFLTYFQNEAQLEKSRLLSDRFSAERPKGSFSTLEIQRTEQGDSAMYLCASSLGGSVEKLFFGSGTQLSVL.

The genes are TRBV29-1 and TRBJ1-4, with 8 bases matching TRBD1. J gave up 4 bases and V 6 bases, and 10 bases lay outside the gene matches. The CDR3 runs 15 residues. CDR1 and CDR2 (germline): SQVTM, ANQGSEA. CDR3 sequence reads: CSVKTRTGLNEKLFF. CDR3 DNA: TGCAGCGTGAAAACCCGGACAGGGCTTAATGAAAAACTGTTTTTT.

The CDR3 region is CSASGGQGANYGYTF. CDR3 bases: TGCAGTGCGAGTGGCGGACAGGGGGCTAACTATGGCTACACCTTC. The chain employs TRBV20-1 and TRBJ1-2; TRBD1 aligns across 10 bases. V lost 6 bases to trimming and J lost 0 bases; unmatched junction nucleotides: 7. The V gene's germline CDR1 is DFQATT and CDR2 SNEGSKA (reference sequence). This CDR3 region has 15 residues.

The chain is built from TRBV11-1 and TRBJ1-2, with 7 bases identical to TRBD1. V shed 5 bases, J shed 7 bases, and the junction held 7 bases outside the gene matches. Germline V gene sequence: CDR1 SGHAT, CDR2 FQDESV (reference sequence). The CDR3 contains 13 residues. The chain's CDR3 is CASSPDRESGYTF. CDR3 bases: TGTGCCAGCAGCCCCGACAGGGAGTCTGGCTACACCTTC.

This clone occurred a few times. V usage is TRBV19 and J usage is TRBJ1-3; 7 nucleotides line up with TRBD1. The V segment lost 3 bases and the J segment 0 bases; nucleotides outside the gene matches: 8. This CDR3 spans 17 amino acids. The germline V gene has CDR1 LNHDA and CDR2 SQIVND (reference sequence). CDR3 sequence (DNA): TGTGCCAGTAGTATGAGAGGGACAGCGCTCTCTGGAAACACCATATATTTT. The encoded protein is CASSMRGTALSGNTIYF.

The rearrangement links TRBV14 to TRBJ2-7, with 7 bases aligning to TRBD1. Germline CDR1 SGHDN, CDR2 FVKESK. This CDR3 is built from 14 residues. V shed 4 bases and J 2 bases; nucleotides not matched to a gene: 5. The CDR3, as DNA: TGTGCCAGCAGCCCGTGGACAGGAACCTACGAGCAGTACTTC. Protein: CASSPWTGTYEQYF.